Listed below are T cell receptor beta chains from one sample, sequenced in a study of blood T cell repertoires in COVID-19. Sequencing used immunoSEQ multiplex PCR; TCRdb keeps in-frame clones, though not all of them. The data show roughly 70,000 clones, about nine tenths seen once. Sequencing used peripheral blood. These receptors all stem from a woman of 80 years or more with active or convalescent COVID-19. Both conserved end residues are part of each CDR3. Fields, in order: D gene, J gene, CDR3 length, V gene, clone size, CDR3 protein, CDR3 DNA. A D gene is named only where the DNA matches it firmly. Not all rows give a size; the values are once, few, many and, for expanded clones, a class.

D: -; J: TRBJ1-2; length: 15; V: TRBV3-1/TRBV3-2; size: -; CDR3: CASSSPFTEPYGYTF; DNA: TGTGCCAGCAGCTCTCCATTTACTGAACCTTATGGCTACACCTTC
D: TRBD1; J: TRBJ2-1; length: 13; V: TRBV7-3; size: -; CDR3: CASSPDRYNEQFF; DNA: TGTGCCAGCAGCCCGGACAGGTACAATGAGCAGTTCTTC
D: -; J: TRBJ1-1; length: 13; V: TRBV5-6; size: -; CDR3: CASSLVGGDRAFF; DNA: TGTGCCAGCAGCTTGGTGGGGGGAGATCGAGCTTTCTTT
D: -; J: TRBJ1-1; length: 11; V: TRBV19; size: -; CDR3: CASSRRAEAFF; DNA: TGTGCCAGTAGCAGGAGGGCTGAAGCTTTCTTT
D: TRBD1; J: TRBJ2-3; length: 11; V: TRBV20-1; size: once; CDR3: CSARDSYTQYF; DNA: TGCAGTGCAAGGGACAGCTATACGCAGTATTTT
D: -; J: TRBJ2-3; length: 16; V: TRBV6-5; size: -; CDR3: CASSYPRGGGTDTQYF; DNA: TGTGCCAGCAGTTACCCTAGGGGAGGGGGTACAGATACGCAGTATTTT
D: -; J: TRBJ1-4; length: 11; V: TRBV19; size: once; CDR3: CASSEEAKLFF; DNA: TGTGCCAGTAGCGAAGAAGCAAAACTGTTTTTT
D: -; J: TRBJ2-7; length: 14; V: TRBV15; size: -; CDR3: CATSTGGSINEQYF; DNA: TGTGCCACCAGCACTGGGGGGTCCATCAACGAGCAGTACTTC
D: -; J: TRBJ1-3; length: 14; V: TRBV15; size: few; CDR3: CATSRGRGGNTIYF; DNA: TGTGCCACCAGCAGGGGCAGGGGTGGAAACACCATATATTTT
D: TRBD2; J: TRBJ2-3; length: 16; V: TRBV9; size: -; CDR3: CASSVDSGGSTDTQYF; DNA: TGTGCCAGCAGCGTAGATTCGGGGGGAAGTACAGATACGCAGTATTTT
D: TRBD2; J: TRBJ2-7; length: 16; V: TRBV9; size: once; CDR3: CASSPTGRGGKNEQYF; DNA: TGTGCCAGCAGCCCCACAGGTCGGGGGGGTAAAAACGAGCAGTACTTC
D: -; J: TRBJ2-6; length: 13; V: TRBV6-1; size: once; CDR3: CATRAGGANVLTF; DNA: TGTGCAACCAGGGCAGGAGGGGCCAACGTCCTGACTTTC
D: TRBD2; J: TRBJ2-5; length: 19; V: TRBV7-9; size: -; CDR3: CASSLSRLAGPDDQETQYF; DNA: TGTGCCAGCAGCTTAAGCCGTCTAGCGGGGCCCGACGACCAAGAGACCCAGTACTTC
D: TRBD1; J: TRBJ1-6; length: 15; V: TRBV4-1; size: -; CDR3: CASSQENRGISPLHF; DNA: TGCGCCAGCAGCCAAGAGAACAGGGGGATTTCACCCCTCCACTTT
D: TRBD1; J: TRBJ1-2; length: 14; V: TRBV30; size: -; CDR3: CAWQQGALGYGYTF; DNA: TGTGCCTGGCAACAGGGGGCGCTGGGCTATGGCTACACCTTC
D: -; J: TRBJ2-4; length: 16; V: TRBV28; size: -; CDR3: CASSGTPALAKNIQYF; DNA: TGTGCCAGCAGTGGTACCCCCGCGTTAGCCAAAAACATTCAGTACTTC
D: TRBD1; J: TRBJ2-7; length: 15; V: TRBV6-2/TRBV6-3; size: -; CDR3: CASSPWTGVSYEQYF; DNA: TGTGCCAGCAGTCCCTGGACAGGAGTGTCCTACGAGCAGTACTTC
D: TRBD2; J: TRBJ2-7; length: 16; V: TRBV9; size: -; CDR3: CASSQTPSGSSYEQYF; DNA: TGTGCCAGCAGCCAAACACCTAGCGGCAGCTCCTACGAGCAGTACTTC
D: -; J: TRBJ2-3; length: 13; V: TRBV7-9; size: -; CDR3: CASSLWQADTQYF; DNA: TGTGCCAGCAGCTTATGGCAGGCAGATACGCAGTATTTT
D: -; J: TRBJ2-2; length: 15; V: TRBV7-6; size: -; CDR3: CASSSFGEAIGELFF; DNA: TGTGCCAGCAGCTCATTTGGGGAGGCCATCGGGGAGCTGTTTTTT
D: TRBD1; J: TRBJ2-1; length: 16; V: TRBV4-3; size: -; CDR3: CASSQDLEGARSEQFF; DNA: TGCGCCAGCAGCCAAGATTTAGAGGGGGCGCGGAGTGAGCAGTTCTTC
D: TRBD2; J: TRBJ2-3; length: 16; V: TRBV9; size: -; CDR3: CASSVDSGGSTDTQYF; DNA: TGTGCCAGCAGCGTAGACAGCGGGGGGAGCACAGATACGCAGTATTTT
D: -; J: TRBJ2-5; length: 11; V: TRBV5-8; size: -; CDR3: CASSLYETQYF; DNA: TGTGCCAGCAGCTTATATGAGACCCAGTACTTC
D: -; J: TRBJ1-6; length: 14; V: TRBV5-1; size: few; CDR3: CASSLAGRGSPLHF; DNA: TGCGCCAGCAGCTTGGCTGGGAGAGGCTCACCCCTCCACTTT
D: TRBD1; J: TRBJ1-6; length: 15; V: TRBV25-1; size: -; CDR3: CASSRTGQDNSPLHF; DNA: TGTGCCAGCAGCAGAACGGGACAGGATAATTCACCCCTCCACTTT
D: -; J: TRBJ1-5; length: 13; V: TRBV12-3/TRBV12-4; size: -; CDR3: CASSRLGGQPQHF; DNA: TGTGCCAGCAGCCGCCTAGGCGGGCAGCCCCAGCATTTT
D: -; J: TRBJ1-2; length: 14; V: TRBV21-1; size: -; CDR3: CASSRVDKNYGYTF; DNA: TGTGCCAGCAGCAGGGTTGACAAGAACTATGGCTACACCTTC
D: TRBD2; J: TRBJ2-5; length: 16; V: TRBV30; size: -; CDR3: CAWSVPGTSGQETQYF; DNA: TGTGCCTGGAGTGTACCCGGGACTAGCGGCCAAGAGACCCAGTACTTC
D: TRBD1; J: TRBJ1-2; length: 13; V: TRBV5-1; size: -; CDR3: CASSTDRDYGYTF; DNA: TGCGCCAGCAGCACGGACAGGGACTATGGCTACACCTTC
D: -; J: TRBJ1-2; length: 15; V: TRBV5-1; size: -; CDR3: CASSLDSGGHYGYTF; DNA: TGCGCCAGCAGCTTGGATTCGGGAGGGCACTATGGCTACACCTTC
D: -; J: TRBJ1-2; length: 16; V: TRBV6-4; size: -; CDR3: CASSKTGGMFNYGYTF; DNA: TGTGCCAGCAGTAAGACAGGCGGAATGTTTAACTATGGCTACACCTTC
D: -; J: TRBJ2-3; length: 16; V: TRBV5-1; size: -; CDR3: CASSLGDAGNTDTQYF; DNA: TGCGCCAGCAGCTTGGGGGATGCGGGGAACACAGATACGCAGTATTTT
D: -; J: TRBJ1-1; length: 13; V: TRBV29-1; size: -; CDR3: CSVRNEGDTEAFF; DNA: TGCAGCGTTAGAAATGAAGGGGACACTGAAGCTTTCTTT
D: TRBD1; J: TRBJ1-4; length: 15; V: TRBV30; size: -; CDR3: CAVGTGGIRYEKLFF; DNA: TGTGCCGTAGGGACAGGGGGCATCCGATACGAAAAACTGTTTTTT
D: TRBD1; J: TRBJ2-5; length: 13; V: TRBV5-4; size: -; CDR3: CASSFTGGETQYF; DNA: TGTGCCAGCAGCTTTACAGGGGGAGAGACCCAGTACTTC
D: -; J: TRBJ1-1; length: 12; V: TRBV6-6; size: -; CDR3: CASSLTGTEAFF; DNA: TGTGCCAGCAGTCTTACAGGGACGGAAGCTTTCTTT